The next 3 T cell receptor beta chains were all read from a single sample in a study of T cell responses to AZD1222 COVID-19 vaccine. Generated by immunoSEQ multiplex PCR, the TCRdb table keeps only in-frame clones and is missing some. The data show some 71,000 clones, over 80% seen once. Sequencing used peripheral blood, obtained on day 0 of AZD1222 vaccination. The receptor set was obtained from an adult in good health.

The rearrangement uses TRBV28 and TRBJ1-1; 9 bases are a match to TRBD1. Trimming at V came to 8 bases and at J to 3 bases, leaving 10 bases not matched to a gene. This CDR3 spans 15 amino acids. Per the germline V gene, CDR1 is MDHEN and CDR2 is SYDVKM. The CDR3 here is CASSQQGAGDTEAFF. As DNA, the CDR3 is TGTGCCAGCTCCCAACAGGGGGCCGGCGACACTGAAGCTTTCTTT.

This clone was observed once. The chain has TRBV5-1 and TRBJ2-2; 10 bases agree with TRBD1. The CDR3 totals 16 residues. CDR1 is SGHRS, CDR2 YFSETQ, per germline. J was trimmed by 5 bases and V by 4 bases; bases with no gene match: 8. Here the CDR3 reads CASSPMTGGATGELFF. CDR3 DNA sequence: TGCGCCAGCAGCCCTATGACAGGGGGCGCGACCGGGGAGCTGTTTTTT.

V and J are TRBV6-2 or TRBV6-3 and TRBJ1-5; unclear D gene. The length of the CDR3 is 15 residues. CDR1 and CDR2 (germline): MNHEY, SVGEGT. Trimming stripped 5 bases from V and 2 bases from J, with 13 bases between. The CDR3 DNA is TGTGCCAGCAGTCCCCTGGGCGAGGGCAATCAGCCCCAGCATTTT. Translated: CASSPLGEGNQPQHF.